The T cell receptor beta chain described here comes from a study of molecular identifiers for immune sequencing clone quantification. Study-wide background: In the replicates, RNA derived from around 18,000 or 91,000 naive CD8 cells was divided into five parts, and four were sequenced. Broader study findings: Identical TCR molecules that share a barcode could lead to an underestimation of highly expanded clone sizes.

CDR1 and CDR2 (germline): LNHDA, SQIVND (reference sequence). The CDR3 spans 14 residues. The trim removed 6 bases at V and 5 bases at J, leaving 9 bases unmatched. Sorting was used to obtain naive CD8 T cells (CD8+CD4-CCR7+CD45RA+). In the case of this clonotype: Its antigen is unknown.

It was with previously described methods and listed TCR primers that bulk TCR libraries were made. TCRdb fed the PCR reads into MiXCR, producing one record per CDR3 protein. The profile shows 400,000 to 600,000 distinct CDR3 sequences, about 25% of them singletons. The J gene is TRBJ2-5, the V gene TRBV19; 7 bases are a match to TRBD2. Material for sequencing was naive CD8+ T cells from blood, with Jurkat cell RNA spiked in. Stated subset: FACS-sorted CD8+CD4-CCR7+CD45RA+ naive T cells. The clonotype comes from a human donor in good health. Some libraries in this study had Jurkat cell RNA spiked in. The CDR3 region has the DNA TGTGCCAGTAGAGGGAGCGGGATTGGGGAGACCCAGTACTTC. Amino acid sequence: CASRGSGIGETQYF.